This TCR beta chain is drawn from a study of T cells expressing NK-cell markers. TCRdb reprocessed the 5' RACE reads and keeps a single row for each CDR3 protein, giving no DNA. The sample has roughly 380,000 distinct CDR3 sequences. The receptor's source is a man aged 18-70 years in good health. Sample: blood T cells: a sorted CD56 or NKG2C T cell subset, CD4+ or CD8+ T cells, or bulk PBMC T cells (not recorded which).

This CDR3 reads CASSLGDNEKLFF. The V and J genes are TRBV5-1 and TRBJ1-4; with no DNA, the TCRdb D assignment of TRBD1 cannot be verified. Germline assignment: CDR1 SGHRS and CDR2 YFSETQ. This CDR3 has 13 residues.